This T cell receptor (beta chain) was identified in a study of T cells in Graves' hyperthyroidism and ophthalmopathy. Germline lookup yields CDR1 LNHDA and CDR2 SQIVND (reference sequence). V was shortened by 0 bases and J by 6 bases, with 19 bases between the two germline ends. The length of the CDR3 is 17 residues. This clonotype was detected a few times. Across 18 months, stable Graves' hyperthyroidism was marked by no progression to ophthalmopathy. Amplified regions were TCR beta CDR3 sequences from RNA transcripts. When the TCR CDR3 underwent first-round RT-PCR, the HTBI primer set was used. TCRdb re-derived calls from the multiplex PCR reads in MiXCR, one entry per CDR3 protein. Of 300,000 to 450,000 distinct CDR3 sequences in the sample, roughly an eighth are singletons; the top ten hold around 9.2%.

Source material: blood. The chain uses TRBV19 and TRBJ2-3; tentatively, D is TRBD1 (6 bases). The clonotype was recovered from a woman in her late teens or twenties with Graves' hyperthyroidism. CDR3: CASSIDRGRSGGDTQYF. In nucleotides, the CDR3 is TGTGCCAGTAGTATAGACAGGGGACGGAGCGGTGGGGATACGCAGTATTTT.